This T cell receptor (beta chain) comes out of a study of neurological immune-mediated disorders. This clonotype appeared many times. The germline V gene encodes CDR1 MDHEN and CDR2 SYDVKM. There are 13 residues in the CDR3. V lost 7 bases to trimming and J lost 7 bases, with 13 bases between them. The authors produced cDNA by 5'RACE using 10-nucleotide random UMIs. Sequencing of 15-18 subjects in each run yielded over 170 million TCR-beta sequences. Via MiXCR, TCRdb re-called the 5' RACE reads, giving one row per CDR3 protein. The data contain around 58,000 distinct CDR3 sequences, approximately 3.1% of them singletons.

Sequencing used PBMCs. The sequence came from a woman aged 55 to 70 with multiple sclerosis. The chain employs TRBV28 and TRBJ1-4; D ambiguous. The CDR3 here is CASMRSGVEKLFF. The CDR3 region has the DNA TGTGCCAGCATGAGGAGTGGGGTTGAAAAACTGTTTTTT.